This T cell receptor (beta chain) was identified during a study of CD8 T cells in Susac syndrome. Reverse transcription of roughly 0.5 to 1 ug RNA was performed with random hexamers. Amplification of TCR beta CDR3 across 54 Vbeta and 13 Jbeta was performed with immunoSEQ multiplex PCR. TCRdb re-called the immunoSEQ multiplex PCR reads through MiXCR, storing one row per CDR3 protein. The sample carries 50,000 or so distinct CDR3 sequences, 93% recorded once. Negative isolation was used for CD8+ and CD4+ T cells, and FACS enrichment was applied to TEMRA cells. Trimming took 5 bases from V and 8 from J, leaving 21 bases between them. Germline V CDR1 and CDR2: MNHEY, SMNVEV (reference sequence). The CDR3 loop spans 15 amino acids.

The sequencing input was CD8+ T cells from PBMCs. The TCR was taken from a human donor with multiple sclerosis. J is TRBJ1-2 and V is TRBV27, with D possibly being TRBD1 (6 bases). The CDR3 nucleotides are TGTGCCAGCAGTCCCTGGACAGCGCACGTATCGGGCTACACCTTC. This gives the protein CASSPWTAHVSGYTF.